The 23 T cell receptor beta chains given below trace back to one sample, sequenced in a study of cytomegalovirus exposure and HLA in healthy donors (dated 2017 in TCRdb). Receptor amplification or capture employed the immunoSEQ multiplex PCR assay. The multiplex PCR relied on a mix of 60 forward primers for TCR Vbeta segments and 13 reverse primers for TCR Jbeta segments. Drawn from immuneACCESS, this table holds only the in-frame rearrangements with V and J called that TCRdb kept. Clones are partly lost; checked studies trace under half to an unresolved V gene and leave the rest unexplained. The sample yields about 88,000 clones; about 90% were counted once. The top ten constitute under 2.5% of the sample. Sequencing used PBMCs. All receptors come from a man between 18 and 35 years old in good health and CMV-seronegative.

This clone was detected once. The chain couples TRBV5-6 to TRBJ1-1; D is unresolved. The CDR3 extends over 14 amino acids. Germline CDR1 reads SGHDT; CDR2 reads YYEEEE. V was shortened by 0 bases and J by 1 base, with 7 bases between the two germline ends. CDR3 in DNA: TGTGCCAGCAGCTTGGGGCGCGGGAACACTGAAGCTTTCTTT. Protein sequence: CASSLGRGNTEAFF. The whole variable domain, filled in from reference TRBV5-6 and TRBJ1-1, reads DAGVTQSPTHLIKTRGQQVTLRCSPKSGHDTVSWYQQALGQGPQFIFQYYEEEERQRGNFPDRFSGHQFPNYSSELNVNALLLGDSALYLCASSLGRGNTEAFFGQGTRLTVV.

The chain has TRBV5-5 and TRBJ2-7, with 7 bases identical to TRBD1. The CDR3 contains 12 residues. Germline V gene data show CDR1 as SGHKS and CDR2 as YYEKEE (reference sequence). V shed 4 bases and J 5 bases; nucleotides not matched to a gene: 3. The CDR3 coding sequence is TGTGCCAGCAGCCCGACAGGGCACGAGCAGTACTTC. This encodes CASSPTGHEQYF. Based on the CDR3 plus reference TRBV5-5 and TRBJ2-7, the full variable domain is DAGVTQSPTHLIKTRGQQVTLRCSPISGHKSVSWYQQVLGQGPQFIFQYYEKEERGRGNFPDRFSARQFPNYSSELNVNALLLGDSALYLCASSPTGHEQYFGPGTRLTVT.

This clone is a singleton in its sample. This chain joins TRBV6-6 and TRBJ1-1; 7 positions agree with TRBD1. CDR1 is MNHNY and CDR2 is SVGAGI in the germline V gene (reference sequence). J gave up 3 bases and V 6 bases, and 4 bases lay outside the gene matches. The CDR3 totals 13 residues. The chain's CDR3 is CASRGQPYTEAFF. The CDR3 bases are TGTGCCAGCAGGGGACAGCCCTACACTGAAGCTTTCTTT.

The chain links TRBV5-6 to TRBJ2-3; D possibly corresponds to TRBD1 (5 bases). The V and J ends lost 0 bases and 5 bases respectively, with 13 bases between them. The CDR3 has 15 residues. CDR1 is SGHDT, CDR2 YYEEEE, per germline. The CDR3 bases are TGTGCCAGCAGCTTGGGGTCAGGGATTGTAGATACGCAGTATTTT. Translating gives CASSLGSGIVDTQYF.

The chain recombines TRBV9 with TRBJ1-2, with 7 nucleotides matching TRBD1. The CDR3 sequence is 15 residues long. V trimming: 3 bases; J trimming: 4 bases; junction bases outside the gene matches: 9. Germline CDR1 reads SGDLS; CDR2 reads YYNGEE. CDR3 in amino acids: CASSAQGQLPYGYTF. CDR3 DNA: TGTGCCAGCAGCGCCCAGGGACAGCTCCCCTATGGCTACACCTTC.

CDR3 amino acids: CASSLGGGEQYF. DNA for the CDR3: TGTGCCAGCAGCTTGGGGGGAGGCGAGCAGTACTTC. This chain joins TRBV5-4 and TRBJ2-7; D is possibly TRBD2 (6 bases). Trimming took 0 bases from V and 6 from J, leaving 7 bases between them. The germline V gene has CDR1 SGHNT and CDR2 YYREEE (reference sequence). This CDR3 region has 12 residues.

Points on this clone: In the same sample, other DNA sequences code for this CDR3. The rearrangement joins TRBV5-4 to TRBJ2-1, with D unresolved. Germline values: CDR1 SGHNT, CDR2 YYREEE (reference sequence). The V end lost 0 bases, the J end lost 1 base, and 8 bases lay between the germline ends. The CDR3 is made up of 15 amino acids. DNA for the CDR3: TGTGCCAGCAGCTTGGCGGGTCCGTCCTACAATGAGCAGTTCTTC. This gives the protein CASSLAGPSYNEQFF.

The chain uses TRBV4-3 and TRBJ1-3; TRBD1 might be the D (6 bases). In germline, CDR1 is LGHNA, CDR2 YSLEER. The CDR3 runs 16 residues. V lost 0 bases, J lost 4 bases, and 13 bases lay in between. For the CDR3, the DNA is TGCGCCAGCAGCCAAGATGCGGGGGCGCCCGGAAACACCATATATTTT. This encodes CASSQDAGAPGNTIYF.

The chain uses TRBV19 and TRBJ2-7, with TRBD2 as a possible D gene (7 bases). V was trimmed by 5 bases and J by 3 bases, leaving 14 bases between them. CDR1 and CDR2 from the germline V gene are LNHDA and SQIVND (reference sequence). CDR3 size: 14 residues. The CDR3 reads CASSDRGAGYEQYF. CDR3 nucleotides: TGTGCCAGTAGTGATCGGGGGGCCGGCTACGAGCAGTACTTC. The full variable domain, with the rest looked up from reference TRBV19 and TRBJ2-7, is DGGITQSPKYLFRKEGQNVTLSCEQNLNHDAMYWYRQDPGQGLRLIYYSQIVNDFQKGDIAEGYSVSREKKESFPLTVTSAQKNPTAFYLCASSDRGAGYEQYFGPGTRLTVT.

The chain links TRBV7-2 to TRBJ2-3; 8 bases align to TRBD1. The V segment lost 9 bases and the J segment 4 bases; nucleotides outside the gene matches: 6. Per the germline V gene, CDR1 is SGHTA and CDR2 is FQGNSA. The CDR3 is made up of 13 amino acids. The CDR3 nucleotides read TGTGCCAGTGAGCCAGGGGGCGCAGATACGCAGTATTTT. As protein: CASEPGGADTQYF. Variable domain in full (rest from reference TRBV7-2 and TRBJ2-3): GAGVSQSPSNKVTEKGKDVELRCDPISGHTALYWYRQSLGQGLEFLIYFQGNSAPDKSGLPSDRFSAERTGGSVSTLTIQRTQQEDSAVYLCASEPGGADTQYFGPGTRLTVL.

The V gene is TRBV7-2, the J gene TRBJ1-2; maybe TRBD1 (6 bases). From germline, CDR1 is SGHTA and CDR2 FQGNSA. The CDR3 runs 11 residues. V dropped 4 bases and J dropped 8 bases, with 8 bases sitting between them. CDR3 loop: CASSSRGGYTF. The CDR3 DNA reads as TGTGCCAGCAGCTCCAGGGGCGGCTACACCTTC.

This chain links TRBV4-2 with TRBJ2-3, with 10 positions matching TRBD1. This CDR3 is built from 17 residues. Trimming at V came to 0 bases and at J to 7 bases, leaving 10 bases not matched to a gene. CDR1 and CDR2 (germline): LGHNA, YNFKEQ. CDR3 loop: CASSQDLGQGLGNTQYF. The CDR3 DNA reads TGTGCCAGCAGCCAAGATCTGGGACAGGGGTTAGGAAATACGCAGTATTTT.

J is TRBJ2-2 and V is TRBV7-3; TRBD2 matches 14 bases. The junction had 7 bases not matched to a gene; V was cut back by 5 bases and J by 2 bases. The CDR3 has 18 residues. Germline V CDR1 and CDR2: SGHTA, FQGTGA. The CDR3 DNA follows: TGTGCCAGCAGCAGATCCGGGACTAGCGGGAGTAACACCGGGGAGCTGTTTTTT. It translates to CASSRSGTSGSNTGELFF.

This chain joins TRBV12-2 and TRBJ2-1; the table's D call, TRBD2, has no DNA check behind it. TRBV12-2 is a pseudogene locus. The CDR3 totals 15 residues. As DNA, the CDR3 is TGTGCAAGCCACGGGGATTTCAGCGGGAGGGCTGAGCAGTTCTTC. Residues: CASHGDFSGRAEQFF.

The chain combines TRBV6-5 with TRBJ2-1; 7 bases are shared with TRBD2. With V trimmed by 10 bases and J by 7 bases, 7 bases remained unmatched. The CDR3 runs 12 residues. Germline V lookup: CDR1 MNHEY, CDR2 SVGAGI. The CDR3 protein is CAIGLVYNEQFF. For the CDR3, the DNA is TGTGCCATCGGACTAGTATATAATGAGCAGTTCTTC.

The genes are TRBV5-4 and TRBJ2-2, with a weak D call TRBD1 (5 bases). Germline CDR1 and CDR2: SGHNT and YYREEE (reference sequence). Trimming took off 3 bases at V and 0 bases at J, with 9 bases between the two ends. There are 15 residues in the CDR3. CDR3 sequence (DNA): TGTGCCAGCAGCTCGAGACAGACGAACACCGGGGAGCTGTTTTTT. It yields the protein CASSSRQTNTGELFF.

The rearrangement uses TRBV6-4 and TRBJ2-2; D possibly corresponds to TRBD2 (5 bases). Germline CDR1 reads MRHNA; CDR2 reads SNTAGT. The CDR3 contains 13 residues. Trimming took 5 bases from V and 1 from J, leaving 5 bases between them. The CDR3 region is CASSSGNTGELFF. The CDR3 bases are TGTGCCAGCAGTAGCGGGAACACCGGGGAGCTGTTTTTT.

The chain couples TRBV5-6 to TRBJ2-7; 8 bases agree with TRBD2. CDR1 and CDR2 (germline): SGHDT, YYEEEE. V lost 4 bases to trimming and J lost 2 bases; unmatched junction nucleotides: 5. The CDR3 runs to 14 residues. The CDR3 protein is CASSARGAAYEQYF. The CDR3 DNA reads TGTGCCAGCAGCGCGCGGGGGGCCGCCTACGAGCAGTACTTC.

The V gene is TRBV5-1, the J gene TRBJ2-5, with D uncertain. Germline CDR1 SGHRS, CDR2 YFSETQ. The CDR3 length is 11 residues. Between the trimmed V and J ends, which lost 6 bases and 2 bases, there was a span of 5 bases. The CDR3 loop is CASIYQETQYF. The DNA of the CDR3 is TGCGCCAGCATCTATCAAGAGACCCAGTACTTC.

This clone occurred a few times. The V and J genes are TRBV9 and TRBJ2-7; D might be TRBD2 (6 bases). Germline V gene data show CDR1 as SGDLS and CDR2 as YYNGEE. V lost 3 bases and J lost 6, with 22 bases in between. The CDR3 is 16 amino acids. The CDR3 here is CASSAPKLGGEGEQYF. The CDR3 nucleotides read TGTGCCAGCAGCGCACCGAAATTGGGGGGAGAGGGCGAGCAGTACTTC.

The chain combines TRBV18 with TRBJ1-4; a possible D gene is TRBD1 (5 bases). V dropped 6 bases and J dropped 11 bases, with 25 bases sitting between them. Germline V gives CDR1 KGHSH, CDR2 LQKENI. The CDR3 runs to 16 residues. The CDR3 protein is CASSPDDSPLGGKLFF. In DNA, the CDR3 is TGTGCCAGCTCGCCTGACGACAGCCCCCTGGGAGGGAAACTGTTTTTT.

This chain uses TRBV27 with TRBJ1-2; D remains unclear. V was shortened by 7 bases and J by 0 bases, with 9 bases between the two germline ends. The CDR3 has 13 residues. From germline, CDR1 is MNHEY and CDR2 SMNVEV (reference sequence). The CDR3 here is CASKSLANYGYTF. CDR3 DNA: TGTGCCAGCAAATCCCTAGCTAACTATGGCTACACCTTC.

The chain joins TRBV2 to TRBJ2-1; TRBD2 aligns across 7 bases. CDR3 length equals 16 residues. The germline V gene has CDR1 SNHLY and CDR2 FYNNEI. Trimming took 6 bases from V and 8 from J; bases not matched to a gene: 16. The CDR3 DNA reads as TGTGCCAGCAGCCCCCAACCACTAGCGCCGGGTCATGAGCAGTTCTTC. Translated: CASSPQPLAPGHEQFF.